This TCR beta chain was sequenced for a study of beta chain features in type 1 diabetes. Findings of the study overall: Within each of all four CD4+ subsets, Type 1 diabetes patients had TCRB CDR3s that were moderately but significantly shorter.

What was sequenced were expressed TCRB transcripts, since all of the isolated RNA had been reverse transcribed. Sequencing was performed with immunoSEQ multiplex PCR; in TCRdb, only in-frame clones are kept and a portion is missing. Altogether around 56,000 clones are present, around 53% being singletons, with the ten largest covering about 2.4%. Points on this clone: No antigen is known for it.

The germline V and J ends were trimmed by 4 bases and 6 bases, with 12 bases remaining between them. The CDR3 has 13 amino acids. The germline V gene has CDR1 SGHAT and CDR2 FQNNGV. The origin of this receptor is a middle-aged woman with type 1 diabetes. The V and J genes are TRBV11-2 and TRBJ1-2, with a possible D match to TRBD1 (5 bases). Material for sequencing was Tregs from blood. CDR3 DNA sequence: TGTGCCAGCAGCTCCACAGGCGGGGATGGCTACACCTTC. Translation: CASSSTGGDGYTF. Full variable domain (missing parts from reference TRBV11-2 and TRBJ1-2): EAGVAQSPRYKIIEKRQSVAFWCNPISGHATLYWYQQILGQGPKLLIQFQNNGVVDDSQLPKDRFSAERLKGVDSTLKIQPAKLEDSAVYLCASSSTGGDGYTFGSGTRLTVV.